What follows are 3 T cell receptor beta chains derived from one specimen sequenced in a study of tissue T cells after allogeneic stem cell transplantation. The time point here: mouse harvest day 14 after allogeneic transplant. Each mouse received 10^7 T-cell-depleted marrow cells plus 10^6 splenic CD5+ T cells by tail vein. Sequencing was performed with immunoSEQ multiplex PCR; in TCRdb, only in-frame clones are kept and a portion is missing. The data hold roughly 4,200 clones, with about half observed a single time. The sequencing sample was made of lymph node tissue. These receptors were taken from a female BALB/c mouse given C57BL/6 T cells with graft-versus-host disease after an allogeneic hematopoietic cell transplant.

Only a few counts were recorded for this clone. Genes and germline come from the mouse. CDR3 sequence reads: CASSLGTGVGTQYF. CDR3 DNA, as far as it was read: TGTGCCAGCAGTCTGGGGACAGGGGTTGGCACCCAGTAC. This chain connects TRBV26 to TRBJ2-5; 10 bases are a match to TRBD1. The sequenced fragment ends 1 residue before the CDR3 boundary, so the rest is inferred from the germline J gene. Germline trimming cut 2 bases from V and 8 bases from J; bases unmatched to any gene: 4. The CDR3 totals 14 residues. Germline-derived CDR1 and CDR2 are KGHPV and FQNQEV (reference sequence).

Notes on this clone: Gene and germline names: mouse. The CDR3 end lies 1 residue beyond the end of the read and is filled in from the germline J gene. The V and J genes are TRBV26 and TRBJ1-1; tentatively, D is TRBD1 (6 bases). The CDR3 consists of 14 residues. V lost 4 bases to trimming and J lost 3 bases, with 12 bases between them. CDR1 and CDR2 from the germline V gene are KGHPV and FQNQEV (reference sequence). CDR3 in amino acids: CASSPSGHYTEVFF. The part of the CDR3 DNA that was read is TGTGCCAGCAGTCCCTCGGGACACTACACAGAAGTCTTC.

About this clone itself: The listed genes are named as in mouse. The read falls 1 residue short of the CDR3 end, and the missing part is taken from the germline J gene. The V call is TRBV26, the J call TRBJ2-7; TRBD2 matches at 13 bases. CDR3 length: 14 amino acids. CDR1 is KGHPV, CDR2 FQNQEV, per germline (reference sequence). Losses at the gene ends were 6 bases for V and 5 bases for J; bases not matched to a gene: 4. CDR3 loop: CASSPDWGGNEQYF. The sequenced CDR3 bases are TGTGCCAGCAGCCCGGACTGGGGGGGCAATGAACAGTAC.